Included here is one T cell receptor beta chain sequence, with context. Sequenced by immunoSEQ multiplex PCR; TCRdb stores in-frame clones only, minus some. The data show some 310,000 clones, with roughly 86% seen just once and about 8.4% held by the top ten. The data were obtained in a study of blood T cell repertoires in COVID-19. On the study more broadly: Samples of COVID-19 (acute and convalescent) were obtained from the United States, Italy and Spain.

There are 14 residues in the CDR3. CDR1 and CDR2 (germline): SGHKS, YYEKEE (reference sequence). The germline V and J ends were trimmed by 4 bases and 6 bases, with 16 bases remaining between them. The sequenced material came from PBMCs or T cells enriched from blood (not recorded which). This TCR came from a woman aged 25 to 45 who had recovered from COVID-19. The gene calls are TRBV5-5 and TRBJ1-2, with D tentatively TRBD1 (6 bases). CDR3 in DNA: TGTGCCAGCAGCCTACAGGGTTTTCTACATGGCTACACCTTC. Translation gives CASSLQGFLHGYTF.